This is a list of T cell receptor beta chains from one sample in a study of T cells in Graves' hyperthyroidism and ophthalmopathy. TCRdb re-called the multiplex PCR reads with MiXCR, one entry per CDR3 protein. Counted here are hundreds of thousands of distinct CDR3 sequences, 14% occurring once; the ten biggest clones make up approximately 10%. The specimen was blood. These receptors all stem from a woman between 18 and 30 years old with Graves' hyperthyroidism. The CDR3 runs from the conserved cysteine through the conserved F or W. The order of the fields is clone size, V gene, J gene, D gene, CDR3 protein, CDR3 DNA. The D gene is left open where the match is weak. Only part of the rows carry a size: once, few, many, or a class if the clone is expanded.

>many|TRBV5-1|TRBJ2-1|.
CASRMRSMPNEQFF
TGCGCCAGCAGGATGAGATCGATGCCCAATGAGCAGTTCTTC
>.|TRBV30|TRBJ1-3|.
CAWSLSGGTGNTIYF
TGTGCCTGGAGCTTGAGTGGGGGGACCGGAAACACCATATATTTT
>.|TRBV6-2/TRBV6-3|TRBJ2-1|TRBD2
CASRPSRAGGPFF
TGTGCCAGCAGGCCCTCTCGAGCGGGAGGGCCGTTCTTC
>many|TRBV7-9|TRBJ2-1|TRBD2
CASSSGREPRGASYNEQFF
TGTGCCAGCAGCTCAGGGCGGGAGCCTCGGGGAGCATCCTACAATGAGCAGTTCTTC
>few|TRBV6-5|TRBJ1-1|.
CASSSPVTEAFF
TGTGCCAGCAGTTCCCCGGTCACTGAAGCTTTCTTT
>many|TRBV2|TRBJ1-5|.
CASSEYYSNQPQHF
TGTGCCAGCAGTGAGTACTATAGCAATCAGCCCCAGCATTTT
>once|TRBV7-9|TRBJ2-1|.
CASSFEAFNEQFF
TGTGCCAGCAGCTTTGAGGCCTTCAATGAGCAGTTCTTC
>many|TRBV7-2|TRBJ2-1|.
CASSFAGIYNEQFF
TGTGCCAGCAGCTTCGCGGGAATTTACAATGAGCAGTTCTTC
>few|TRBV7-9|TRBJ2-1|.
CALTAGTSQPGEQFF
TGTGCCTTGACTGCCGGGACAAGCCAGCCCGGTGAGCAGTTCTTC
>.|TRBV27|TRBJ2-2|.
CASSLWRVTGELFF
TGTGCCAGCAGTTTATGGAGGGTCACCGGGGAGCTGTTTTTT
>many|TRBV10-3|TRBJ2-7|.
CATEGTESYEQYF
TGTGCCACAGAAGGGACCGAGTCCTACGAGCAGTACTTC
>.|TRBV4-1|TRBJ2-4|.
CASSQPAARPGHPAKNIQYF
TGCGCCAGCAGCCAACCCGCGGCCCGACCGGGACACCCAGCCAAAAACATTCAGTACTTC
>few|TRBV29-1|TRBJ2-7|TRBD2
CSVQRASGYEQYF
TGCAGCGTTCAGAGGGCTAGCGGCTACGAGCAGTACTTC
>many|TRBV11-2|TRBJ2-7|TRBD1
CASSLLGQGYEQYF
TGCGCCAGCAGCTTGTTAGGACAGGGCTACGAGCAGTACTTC
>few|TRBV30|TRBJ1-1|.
CAWSVFRGSNENTEAFF
TGTGCCTGGAGTGTGTTTCGGGGCTCTAATGAGAACACTGAAGCTTTCTTT
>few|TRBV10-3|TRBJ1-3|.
CAISEGGFGNTIYF
TGTGCCATCAGTGAGGGGGGCTTCGGAAACACCATATATTTT
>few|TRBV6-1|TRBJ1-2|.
CASTRHQGIFYGYTF
TGTGCCAGCACTAGGCACCAGGGGATTTTTTATGGCTACACCTTC
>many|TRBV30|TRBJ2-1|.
CAWSALQGRFF
TGTGCCTGGAGTGCCTTACAGGGCCGGTTCTTC
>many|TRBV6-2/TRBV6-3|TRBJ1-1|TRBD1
CASTDGQGEETEAFF
TGTGCCAGCACCGACGGACAGGGCGAAGAAACTGAAGCTTTCTTT
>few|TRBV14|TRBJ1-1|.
CASSLLSGHLTEAFF
TGTGCCAGCAGCCTCCTTAGTGGACACCTGACTGAAGCTTTCTTT
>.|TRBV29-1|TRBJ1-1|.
CSVGGGRSEAFF
TGCAGCGTTGGAGGGGGACGGTCTGAAGCTTTCTTT
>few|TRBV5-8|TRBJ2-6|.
CASTRTGVGSGANVLTF
TGTGCCAGCACCCGGACTGGGGTGGGCTCTGGGGCCAACGTCCTGACTTTC
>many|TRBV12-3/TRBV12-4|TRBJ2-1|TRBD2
CASSLASGNTEQFF
TGTGCCAGCAGTTTAGCAAGCGGGAATACTGAGCAGTTCTTC
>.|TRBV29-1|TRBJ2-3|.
CSVEKRSRHADTQYF
TGCAGCGTTGAAAAAAGGAGCCGTCATGCAGATACGCAGTATTTT
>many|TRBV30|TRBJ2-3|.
CAWGATSQVTDTQYF
TGTGCCTGGGGAGCGACCTCCCAGGTGACAGATACGCAGTATTTT
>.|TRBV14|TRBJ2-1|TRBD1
CASSQVGQGARSKDNEQFF
TGTGCCAGCAGCCAGGTTGGACAGGGGGCACGCTCTAAAGACAATGAGCAGTTCTTC
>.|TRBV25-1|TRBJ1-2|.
CASSTSQGLYGYTF
TGTGCCAGCAGTACATCACAGGGATTATATGGCTACACCTTC
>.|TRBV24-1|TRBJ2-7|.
CATSGAQSYEQYF
TGTGCCACCAGTGGGGCTCAATCCTACGAGCAGTACTTC
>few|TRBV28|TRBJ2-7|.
CASSSRIGQYF
TGTGCCAGCAGTTCCCGGATAGGGCAGTACTTC
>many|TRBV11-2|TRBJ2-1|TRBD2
CASSLVSGGSSYNEQFF
TGTGCCAGCAGCTTAGTAAGTGGCGGGAGCTCCTACAATGAGCAGTTCTTC
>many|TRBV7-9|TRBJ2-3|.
CASSLGATGDTQYF
TGTGCCAGCAGCTTAGGGGCAACGGGGGATACGCAGTATTTT
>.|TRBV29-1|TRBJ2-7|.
CSVEGGYGDEQYF
TGCAGCGTCGAGGGGGGATATGGTGACGAGCAGTACTTC
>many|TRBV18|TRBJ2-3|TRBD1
CASSRSGGDTQYF
TGTGCCAGCTCGCGCTCAGGGGGAGATACGCAGTATTTT
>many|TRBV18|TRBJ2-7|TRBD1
CASSPPSRGSYEQYF
TGTGCCAGCTCACCACCAAGCAGGGGGTCCTACGAGCAGTACTTC
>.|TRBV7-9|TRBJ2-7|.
CASSPSLARSYEQYF
TGTGCCAGCAGCCCCTCGCTAGCGCGCTCCTACGAGCAGTACTTC
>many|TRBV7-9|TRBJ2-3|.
CASSKGLYGDTQYF
TGTGCCAGCAGCAAGGGACTGTACGGGGATACGCAGTATTTT
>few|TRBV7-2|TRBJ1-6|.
CASSFGGNYNSPLHF
TGTGCCAGCAGCTTCGGAGGGAATTATAATTCACCCCTCCACTTT
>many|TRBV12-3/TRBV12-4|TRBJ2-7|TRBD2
CASSPGGPAYEQYF
TGTGCCAGCAGCCCGGGAGGACCAGCCTACGAGCAGTACTTC
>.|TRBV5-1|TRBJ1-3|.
CASSLSGTLGNTIYF
TGCGCCAGCAGCTTATCCGGGACACTAGGAAACACCATATATTTT
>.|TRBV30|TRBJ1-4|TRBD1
CAWGQETGAVNEKLFF
TGTGCCTGGGGACAAGAGACAGGGGCCGTTAATGAAAAACTGTTTTTT
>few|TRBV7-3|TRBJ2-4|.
CASSLSGVENIQYF
TGTGCCAGCAGCCTCTCCGGGGTGGAAAACATTCAGTACTTC